This T cell receptor beta chain was captured by sequencing in a study of control samples from healthy donors and cancer patients. Germline V gene sequence: CDR1 SGDLS, CDR2 YYNGEE. This CDR3 is built from 14 residues. Trimming removed 3 bases at V and 6 bases at J, with 16 bases between. This table comes from immunoSEQ multiplex PCR, and its TCRdb copy is limited to in-frame clones, with some not included. The sample has about 98,000 clones, roughly four fifths seen once; the top ten hold roughly 2%. Sequences were obtained from blood. The receptor comes from a man aged 60 to 75 in good health. The chain links TRBV9 to TRBJ2-7; D perhaps matches TRBD2 (5 bases). The CDR3 sequence is CASSAREGSIEQYF. For the CDR3, the DNA is TGTGCCAGCAGCGCCCGAGAGGGTAGCATCGAGCAGTACTTC. Based on the CDR3 plus reference TRBV9 and TRBJ2-7, the full variable domain is DSGVTQTPKHLITATGQRVTLRCSPRSGDLSVYWYQQSLDQGLQFLIQYYNGEERAKGNILERFSAQQFPDLHSELNLSSLELGDSALYFCASSAREGSIEQYFGPGTRLTVT.